A single T cell receptor beta chain is shown here with its context. The CDR3 consists of 16 residues. In germline, CDR1 is SGHDN, CDR2 FVKESK. Trimming took 4 bases from V and 5 from J; bases not matched to a gene: 13. The sample originates from a study of preoperative IRX-2 immunotherapy in early breast cancer. Profiled with immunoSEQ multiplex PCR; TCRdb holds only in-frame clones, not every one. The repertoire holds about 32,000 clones, with roughly four fifths as singletons. The treatment denotes: preoperative locoregional IRX-2 cytokine immunotherapy. Patients received preoperative, locoregional IRX-2 cytokine immunotherapy in a phase Ib study.

The chain employs TRBV14 and TRBJ2-7; 8 bases map to TRBD1. This specimen consisted of lymph node tissue, obtained from a patient treated with IRX-2 immunotherapy. The receptor was isolated from a human donor with breast cancer. CDR3 in DNA: TGTGCCAGCAGCCGCCGGACAGGGACCGGGCTCCACGAGCAGTACTTC. This encodes CASSRRTGTGLHEQYF.